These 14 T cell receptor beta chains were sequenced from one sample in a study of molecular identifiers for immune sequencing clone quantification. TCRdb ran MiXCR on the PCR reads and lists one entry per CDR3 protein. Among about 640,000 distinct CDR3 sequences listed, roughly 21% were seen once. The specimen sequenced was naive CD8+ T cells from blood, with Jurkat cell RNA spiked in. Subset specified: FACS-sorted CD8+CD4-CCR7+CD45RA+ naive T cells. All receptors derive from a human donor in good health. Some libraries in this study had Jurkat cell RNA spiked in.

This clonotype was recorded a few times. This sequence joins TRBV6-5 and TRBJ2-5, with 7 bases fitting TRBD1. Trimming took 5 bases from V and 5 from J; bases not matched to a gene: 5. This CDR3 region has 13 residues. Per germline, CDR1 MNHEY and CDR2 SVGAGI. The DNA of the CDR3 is TGTGCCAGCAGTAGGACAGGACAGGAGACCCAGTACTTC. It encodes CASSRTGQETQYF.

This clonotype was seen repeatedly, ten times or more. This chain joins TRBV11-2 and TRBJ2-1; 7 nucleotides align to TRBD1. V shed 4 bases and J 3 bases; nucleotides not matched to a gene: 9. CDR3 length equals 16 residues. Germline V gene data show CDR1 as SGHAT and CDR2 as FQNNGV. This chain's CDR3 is CASSSQSGTDYNEQFF. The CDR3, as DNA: TGTGCCAGCAGCTCCCAGTCCGGGACAGACTACAATGAGCAGTTCTTC.

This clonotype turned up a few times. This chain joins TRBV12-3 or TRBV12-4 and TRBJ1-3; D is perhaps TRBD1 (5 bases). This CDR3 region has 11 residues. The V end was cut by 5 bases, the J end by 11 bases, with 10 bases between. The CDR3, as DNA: TGTGCCAGCAGTCGAGGGGTCCCCATATATTTT. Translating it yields CASSRGVPIYF.

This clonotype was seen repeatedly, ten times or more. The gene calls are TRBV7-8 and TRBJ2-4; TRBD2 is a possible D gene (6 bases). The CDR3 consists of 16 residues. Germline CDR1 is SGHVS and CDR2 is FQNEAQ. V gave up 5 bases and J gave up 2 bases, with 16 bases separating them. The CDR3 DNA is TGTGCCAGCAGCCCCAGGACTACCCACCCCAAAAACATTCAGTACTTC. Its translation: CASSPRTTHPKNIQYF.

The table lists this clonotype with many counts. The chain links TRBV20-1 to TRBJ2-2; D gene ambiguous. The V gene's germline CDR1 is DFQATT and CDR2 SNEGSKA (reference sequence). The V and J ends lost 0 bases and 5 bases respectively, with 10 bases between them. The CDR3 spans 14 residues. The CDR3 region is CSAREGARTGELFF. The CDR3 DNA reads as TGCAGTGCTAGAGAGGGTGCACGGACCGGGGAGCTGTTTTTT.

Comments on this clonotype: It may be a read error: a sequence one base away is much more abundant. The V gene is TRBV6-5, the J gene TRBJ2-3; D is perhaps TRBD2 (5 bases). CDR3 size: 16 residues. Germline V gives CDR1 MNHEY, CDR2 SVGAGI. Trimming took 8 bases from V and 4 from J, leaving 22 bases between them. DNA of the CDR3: TGTGCCAGCTCCCCTAGGGTAGCGCTTATCGCAGATACGCAGTATTTT. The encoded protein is CASSPRVALIADTQYF.

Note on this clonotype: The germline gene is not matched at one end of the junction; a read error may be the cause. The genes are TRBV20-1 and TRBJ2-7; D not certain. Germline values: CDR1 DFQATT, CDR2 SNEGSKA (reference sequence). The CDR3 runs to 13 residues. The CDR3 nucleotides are TGCAGTGCCACTAAGGAAGTTACCTACAAGCAGTACTTC. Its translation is CSATKEVTYKQYF.

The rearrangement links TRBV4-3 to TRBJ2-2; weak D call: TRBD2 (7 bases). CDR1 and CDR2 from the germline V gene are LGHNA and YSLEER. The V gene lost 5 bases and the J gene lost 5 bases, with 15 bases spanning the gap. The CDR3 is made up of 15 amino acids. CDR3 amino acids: CASSSTRGLTGELFF. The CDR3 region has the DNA TGCGCCAGCAGCTCAACCAGGGGACTAACCGGGGAGCTGTTTTTT.

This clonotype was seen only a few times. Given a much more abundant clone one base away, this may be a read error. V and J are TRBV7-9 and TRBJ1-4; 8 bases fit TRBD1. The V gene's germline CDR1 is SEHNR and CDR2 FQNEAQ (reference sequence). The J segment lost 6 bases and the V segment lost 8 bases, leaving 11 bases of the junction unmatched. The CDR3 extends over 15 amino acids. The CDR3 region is CASGPYSGGYEKLFF. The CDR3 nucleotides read TGTGCCAGCGGCCCGTATTCAGGGGGCTATGAAAAACTGTTTTTT.

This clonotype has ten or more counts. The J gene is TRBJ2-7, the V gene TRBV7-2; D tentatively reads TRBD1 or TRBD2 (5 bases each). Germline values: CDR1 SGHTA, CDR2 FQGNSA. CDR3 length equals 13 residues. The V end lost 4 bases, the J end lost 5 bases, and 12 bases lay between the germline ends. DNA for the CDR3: TGTGCCAGCAGCTCTCCGGGACCTGACGAGCAGTACTTC. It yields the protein CASSSPGPDEQYF.

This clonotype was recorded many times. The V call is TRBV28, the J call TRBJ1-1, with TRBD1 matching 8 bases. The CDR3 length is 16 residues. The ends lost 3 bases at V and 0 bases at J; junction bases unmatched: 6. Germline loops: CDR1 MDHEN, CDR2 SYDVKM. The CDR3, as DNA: TGTGCCAGCAGTTTCCCCCGGGACAGGCTGAACACTGAAGCTTTCTTT. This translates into CASSFPRDRLNTEAFF.

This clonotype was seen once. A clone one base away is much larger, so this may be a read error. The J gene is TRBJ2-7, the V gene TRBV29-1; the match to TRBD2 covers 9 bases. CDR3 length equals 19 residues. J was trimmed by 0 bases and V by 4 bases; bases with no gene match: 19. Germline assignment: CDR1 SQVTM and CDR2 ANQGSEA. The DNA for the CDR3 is TGCAGCGTTGTAGGTCTTGGGACTAGCAGGGGCCGAATCTCCTACGAGCAGTACTTC. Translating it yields CSVVGLGTSRGRISYEQYF.

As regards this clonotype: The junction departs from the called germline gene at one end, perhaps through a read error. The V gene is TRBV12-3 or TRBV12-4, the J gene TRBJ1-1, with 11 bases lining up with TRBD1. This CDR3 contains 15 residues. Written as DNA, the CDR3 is TGTGCCAGCAATTTAAGGACAGGGGGCTTCACTGAAGCTTTCTTT. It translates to CASNLRTGGFTEAFF.

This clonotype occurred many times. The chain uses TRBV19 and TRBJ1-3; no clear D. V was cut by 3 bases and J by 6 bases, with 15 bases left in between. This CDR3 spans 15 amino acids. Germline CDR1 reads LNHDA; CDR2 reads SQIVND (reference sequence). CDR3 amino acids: CASSMYGESANTIYF. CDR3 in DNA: TGTGCCAGTAGTATGTATGGGGAATCGGCAAACACCATATATTTT.